The clone carrying this T cell receptor beta chain was observed once. Assay execution proceeded at the deep level. PCR replicates from unsorted PBMC used roughly 310 ng DNA, and this amount was some 31,000 T cell genomes. Sequenced by immunoSEQ multiplex PCR; TCRdb stores in-frame clones only, minus some. The data show 450,000 to 500,000 clones, approximately 79% seen once. The data derive from a study of shared clonotypes between healthy human individuals. Study details: Aged 18 to 49, the donors were two women and three men.

The germline V gene has CDR1 MDHEN and CDR2 SYDVKM. Trimming at V came to 6 bases and at J to 4 bases, leaving 11 bases not matched to a gene. The CDR3 contains 15 residues. Source material: PBMCs. The receptor comes from a woman in her forties in good health. Some clones in this sample may be carry-over from other donors' samples. This chain connects TRBV28 to TRBJ2-7; 8 nucleotides align to TRBD2. Here the CDR3 reads CASRISGSNTYEQYF. The CDR3 nucleotides read TGTGCCAGCAGAATCAGCGGGAGCAACACATACGAGCAGTACTTC. Looking up the rest from reference TRBV28 and TRBJ2-7 gives the full variable domain: DVKVTQSSRYLVKRTGEKVFLECVQDMDHENMFWYRQDPGLGLRLIYFSYDVKMKEKGDIPEGYSVSREKKERFSLILESASTNQTSMYLCASRISGSNTYEQYFGPGTRLTVT.